Listed below are T cell receptor beta chains from one sample, sequenced in a study of T-cell memory formation after mild COVID-19. TCRdb called the 5' RACE reads again in MiXCR, with one record for every CDR3 protein. The sample contains hundreds of thousands of distinct CDR3 sequences, around a sixth of which appear only once. The specimen sequenced was PBMCs or a T cell subset sorted from them (not recorded which). These TCRs come from a man in his late teens or twenties who had mild COVID-19 (a few samples of this study predate the infection). Cell type and time point are not known. Both conserved end residues are part of each CDR3. A D gene is named only where the DNA matches it firmly. Part of the rows lack a size; the others show once, few, many or a class for expanded clones.

j_call	clone_size	d_call	v_call	cdr3_aa	cdr3_nt
TRBJ1-1	.	.	TRBV6-1	CASRIVWGGDTEAFF	TGTGCCAGCAGGATTGTCTGGGGCGGGGACACTGAAGCTTTCTTT
TRBJ2-1	few	.	TRBV4-1	CASSPGTVPNEQFF	TGCGCCAGCAGCCCGGGGACTGTCCCCAATGAGCAGTTCTTC
TRBJ2-5	few	TRBD2	TRBV7-2	CASSRTGLGAGETQYF	TGTGCCAGCAGCCGGACGGGACTAGGGGCCGGAGAGACCCAGTACTTC
TRBJ2-1	many	.	TRBV25-1	CASSAPAGNHNEQFF	TGTGCCAGCAGTGCCCCGGCAGGGAACCACAATGAGCAGTTCTTC
TRBJ2-5	many	TRBD2	TRBV7-9	CASSLASSGEETQYF	TGTGCCAGCAGCTTAGCGTCTAGCGGGGAAGAGACCCAGTACTTC
TRBJ2-3	many	TRBD2	TRBV7-9	CASSLAGALDTQYF	TGTGCCAGCAGCCTAGCGGGGGCCCTAGATACGCAGTATTTT
TRBJ2-3	few	TRBD2	TRBV20-1	CSARASAGGSDTQYF	TGCAGTGCTAGAGCCTCCGCGGGGGGCTCAGATACGCAGTATTTT
TRBJ1-1	few	TRBD1	TRBV6-2/TRBV6-3	CASSNRDRAYPEAFF	TGTGCCAGCAGCAACCGGGACAGGGCGTATCCTGAAGCTTTCTTT
TRBJ2-2	many	.	TRBV7-8	CASRETGELFF	TGTGCCAGCAGGGAGACCGGGGAGCTGTTTTTT
TRBJ2-1	few	TRBD1	TRBV20-1	CSARQGSDSYNEQFF	TGCAGTGCCAGACAGGGGAGTGACTCCTACAATGAGCAGTTCTTC
TRBJ2-2	few	.	TRBV20-1	CSARTRKTGGFSTGELFF	TGCAGTGCTAGGACCCGGAAGACGGGGGGCTTTAGCACCGGGGAGCTGTTTTTT
TRBJ2-5	.	.	TRBV9	CASSVAGRGIQETQYF	TGTGCCAGCAGCGTAGCGGGGCGTGGGATACAAGAGACCCAGTACTTC
TRBJ1-5	.	.	TRBV29-1	CSVEGAGGRIQPQHF	TGCAGCGTTGAGGGCGCCGGGGGGAGGATTCAGCCCCAGCATTTT
TRBJ1-1	few	.	TRBV2	CASSVYLGGNTEAFF	TGTGCCAGCAGCGTTTATCTCGGGGGGAACACTGAAGCTTTCTTT
TRBJ1-1	.	TRBD1	TRBV5-1	CASSLGSRGSEAFF	TGCGCCAGCAGCTTGGGGAGCAGGGGGTCTGAAGCTTTCTTT
TRBJ2-3	.	TRBD2	TRBV11-3	CASSFNGGSTDTQYF	TGTGCCAGCAGCTTCAACGGGGGGAGCACAGATACGCAGTATTTT
TRBJ2-3	many	.	TRBV4-2	CASSNKVQTSTDTQYF	TGTGCCAGCAGTAACAAGGTCCAGACTAGCACAGATACGCAGTATTTT
TRBJ2-5	.	.	TRBV7-2	CASSLEHHRAQETQYF	TGTGCCAGCAGCTTAGAACATCACAGGGCGCAAGAGACCCAGTACTTC
TRBJ2-3	few	TRBD2	TRBV2	CASSAQGLNTDTQYF	TGTGCCAGCAGCGCTCAGGGACTAAACACAGATACGCAGTATTTT
TRBJ2-5	.	TRBD2	TRBV5-1	CASRSGGGETQYF	TGCGCCAGCAGAAGCGGGGGTGGAGAGACCCAGTACTTC
TRBJ2-7	few	.	TRBV6-2/TRBV6-3	CASSYSNVGGSSYEQYF	TGTGCCAGCAGTTACTCGAATGTAGGGGGGAGCTCCTACGAGCAGTACTTC
TRBJ1-2	few	.	TRBV9	CASSVSDRLSGYTF	TGTGCCAGCAGCGTAAGTGACAGGCTAAGTGGCTACACCTTC
TRBJ2-2	few	.	TRBV20-1	CSAGGRQNTGELFF	TGCAGTGCCGGGGGACGCCAGAACACCGGGGAGCTGTTTTTT
TRBJ1-6	many	.	TRBV6-5	CASSPGYYNSPLHF	TGTGCCAGCAGTCCCGGCTACTATAATTCACCCCTCCACTTT
TRBJ2-3	few	TRBD2	TRBV20-1	CSASSAGEVTDTQYF	TGCAGTGCTAGTTCGGCGGGGGAGGTAACAGATACGCAGTATTTT
TRBJ1-5	.	.	TRBV6-1	CASASGQPQHF	TGTGCCAGCGCCTCGGGGCAGCCCCAGCATTTT
TRBJ1-2	few	TRBD1	TRBV6-6	CASSHPTGTMKGYTF	TGTGCCAGCAGTCATCCGACAGGGACCATGAAGGGCTACACCTTC
TRBJ2-3	.	TRBD2	TRBV6-5	CASSRTSVRADTQYF	TGTGCCAGCAGCCGAACTAGCGTTCGGGCAGATACGCAGTATTTT
TRBJ2-4	few	.	TRBV5-1	CASTNSGGGAQNIQYF	TGCGCCAGCACCAACTCAGGAGGGGGGGCCCAAAACATTCAGTACTTC
TRBJ2-3	few	TRBD1	TRBV14	CASSQGLNRGTQYF	TGTGCCAGCAGCCAGGGCCTAAACAGGGGCACGCAGTATTTT
TRBJ1-5	.	.	TRBV20-1	CSARAPPSSLYSNQPQHF	TGCAGTGCTAGAGCTCCCCCCTCTTCCCTTTATAGCAATCAGCCCCAGCATTTT
TRBJ1-5	few	.	TRBV6-6	CASSYPAGPSGNQPQHF	TGTGCCAGCAGTTACCCGGCAGGGCCCTCCGGAAATCAGCCCCAGCATTTT
TRBJ2-5	.	.	TRBV12-5	CASGLGLWETQYF	TGTGCTAGTGGCCTAGGGTTGTGGGAGACCCAGTACTTC
TRBJ1-5	.	.	TRBV12-5	CASGSGGNQPQHF	TGTGCTAGTGGTTCCGGGGGCAATCAGCCCCAGCATTTT
TRBJ2-1	.	TRBD1	TRBV19	CASSGAQGAAYNEQFF	TGTGCCAGTAGTGGGGCTCAGGGGGCCGCCTACAATGAGCAGTTCTTC
TRBJ1-6	.	.	TRBV6-5	CASSYGQINSPLHF	TGTGCCAGCAGTTACGGACAGATTAATTCACCCCTCCACTTT
TRBJ1-1	.	.	TRBV20-1	CSALDPSREAFF	TGCAGTGCTCTGGACCCCTCACGAGAAGCTTTCTTT
TRBJ2-5	few	TRBD1	TRBV20-1	CSAERTGLKTQYF	TGCAGTGCTGAAAGGACAGGGCTAAAGACCCAGTACTTC
TRBJ2-3	few	TRBD2	TRBV5-1	CASSRALAGGLDTQYF	TGCGCCAGCAGCCGGGCCCTAGCGGGGGGCTTGGATACGCAGTATTTT
TRBJ1-6	.	TRBD1	TRBV19	CASRERTGRSPLHF	TGTGCCAGTAGAGAAAGGACAGGGCGATCACCCCTCCACTTT
TRBJ1-1	few	TRBD1	TRBV5-1	CASSLGQGAKGEAFF	TGCGCCAGCAGCTTGGGACAGGGGGCGAAAGGTGAAGCTTTCTTT
TRBJ2-7	.	TRBD2	TRBV18	CASSPGAGGLSYEQYF	TGTGCCAGCTCACCTGGAGCGGGGGGGCTCTCCTACGAGCAGTACTTC
TRBJ1-2	.	.	TRBV12-3/TRBV12-4	CASVPFGGRRYGYTF	TGTGCCAGCGTTCCTTTTGGGGGGCGCCGGTATGGCTACACCTTC
TRBJ2-3	.	.	TRBV19	CATVNTDTQYF	TGTGCCACGGTCAACACAGATACGCAGTATTTT
TRBJ2-7	.	.	TRBV10-3	CAIGDSYEQYF	TGTGCCATCGGGGACTCCTACGAGCAGTACTTC
TRBJ2-7	.	TRBD2	TRBV20-1	CSAQERGALYEQYF	TGCAGTGCTCAAGAGCGGGGGGCACTGTACGAGCAGTACTTC
TRBJ2-7	.	.	TRBV15	CATSRGGGSPYEQYF	TGTGCCACCAGCAGAGGTGGAGGGTCCCCCTACGAGCAGTACTTC
TRBJ2-3	.	.	TRBV7-6	CASSQGVFDTQYF	TGTGCCAGCAGCCAGGGAGTGTTCGATACGCAGTATTTT
TRBJ1-1	.	.	TRBV6-4	CASTPLGYRGGSTEAFF	TGTGCCAGCACCCCCCTAGGATATAGGGGAGGTAGCACTGAAGCTTTCTTT